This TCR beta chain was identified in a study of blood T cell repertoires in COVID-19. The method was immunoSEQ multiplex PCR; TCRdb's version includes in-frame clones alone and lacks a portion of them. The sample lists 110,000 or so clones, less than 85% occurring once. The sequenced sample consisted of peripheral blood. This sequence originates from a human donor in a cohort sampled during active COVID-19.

The chain's CDR3 is CASSAGSGELFF. DNA of the CDR3: TGTGCCAGCAGCGCAGGGTCCGGGGAGCTGTTTTTT. The chain combines TRBV6-4 with TRBJ2-2; possible D gene TRBD1, 5 bases. The CDR3 runs to 12 residues. Germline V gene lookup returns CDR1 MRHNA and CDR2 SNTAGT. V was cut by 6 bases and J by 6 bases, with 8 bases left in between.